This T cell receptor beta chain was documented in a study of T cells generated in artificial thymic organoids (dated by TCRdb to about 2017). In terms of the full investigation: The study compared TCR alpha and beta CDR3 repertoires of CD8 single positive T cells derived from in vitro artificial thymic organoids with the repertoires of thymic and peripheral blood naive CD8 T cells. The repertoire sequencing data shown were described as representative of three independent experiments. Study-wide findings and limitations: No skewed Valpha or Vbeta usage was observed in organoid-derived T cells, a finding that argues against dominance of unconventional lineages or clonal expansions. Physiological TCR clonotype diversity, comparable to that of thymic and blood naive CD8 T cells, was observed in organoid-derived CD8 single positive T cells.

To build artificial thymic organoids, human HSPCs were aggregated with MS5 murine stromal cells transduced with human DLL1, and the aggregates were cultured at an air-liquid interface. FACS-purified CD34+CD3- hematopoietic stem and progenitor cells depleted of residual T cells were used to seed the organoids. Organoids were cultured in serum-free RB27 medium: RPMI 1640 supplemented with B27, FLT3L, IL-7 and ascorbic acid. Organoid and thymic CD3+TCRalphabeta+CD8 single positive T cells were FACS sorted before RNA extraction. Total RNA was purified from around 40,000 to 200,000 sorted cells per sample with the RNeasy Micro kit, and quality checked on an Agilent RNA 6000 Nano chip. Only a few counts were recorded for this clonotype. Its antigen remains undetermined. One base away there is no much larger clone; base qualities are not given. Separate semi-nested PCR amplifications were run for the TCRalpha and TCRbeta libraries, using Advantage 2 and reverse primers located in the TRAC or TRBC constant regions. First-strand cDNA synthesis used between about 3 and 500 ng of total RNA. The TCR cDNA libraries were generated by 5'-RACE using the SMARTer PCR cDNA Synthesis kit, with a poly-dT primer driving first-strand synthesis. Each semi-nested reverse primer in the constant region carried a 5-nucleotide sample-specific barcode, and the resulting products were cleaned up with the Zymo DNA Clean and Concentrator-5 kit. Up to ten barcoded samples were pooled, ligated to Illumina adaptors and sequenced as 2 x 150 bp paired-end reads on an Illumina MiSeq. As for the authors' bioinformatics: Demultiplexed reads were aligned with BLAT to a custom library of all human TRAV, TRAJ, TRBV, TRBD and TRBJ combinations from IMGT. The best BLAT hits were picked using pslCDnaFilter (-maxAligns=1, -ignoreIntrons), and custom Perl scripts were used to calculate clonotype frequencies. TCRdb passed the public sequencing reads through fastp at Q25 and MiXCR, retaining productive beta sequences. When rows share a CDR3 protein, they turn into one entry using the most common DNA and genes. The V and J calls follow TCRdb's processing rather than the paper's. This sample is represented by several thousand distinct CDR3 sequences; around 25% of them were singletons. The ten top clones hold 3% to 3.5% of the sample.

What was sequenced was naive CD8+ T cells grown in artificial thymic organoids from cord blood stem and progenitor cells. Sample cell subset or site, as interpreted from the label and publication: CD3+TCRalphabeta+CD8SP T cells; for blood, CD45RO-CCR7+ naive CD8+ T cells. The TCR comes from a human donor who gave cord blood stem cells for thymic organoid culture, a cardiac surgery patient who gave postnatal thymus, or a blood donor (not recorded which).

Here is the DNA: TGTGCCAGCAGTTCCTTGAAGGACCTGAGGGACCAGTACAATGAGCAGTTCTTC. This translates into CASSSLKDLRDQYNEQFF. The chain is encoded by TRBV28 joined to TRBJ2-1; the D gene assignment is perhaps TRBD1 or TRBD2, with each matching 5 bases. V is shortened by 4 bases, J by 4 bases, and the region joining them spans 23 bases. Reading the germline V gene gives CDR1 MDHEN and CDR2 SYDVKM. Including cysteine and phenylalanine, the CDR3 has 18 amino acids. Here the CDR3 DNA is all that survives: 54 bases in frame from base 1.